Here is one T cell receptor (beta chain) with its context. Its antigen is unknown. This entry is derived from a study of shared clonotypes between healthy human individuals. Study-level background: The donors, two women and a few men, were aged 18 to 49. Study results and caveats: Compared with memory subsets, naive subsets generally had larger estimated richness.

Germline loops: CDR1 MDHEN, CDR2 SYDVKM. With 5 bases removed from V and 2 bases from J, the gap between germline ends came to 9 bases. The CDR3 loop spans 13 amino acids. A deep-level run was used for the assay. Generated by immunoSEQ multiplex PCR, the TCRdb table keeps only in-frame clones and is missing some. The table includes about 2.1 million clones, roughly 91% detected once. Naive-designated CD8 cells lacked CD45RO, were positively enriched for CCR7, and omitted terminally differentiated effector memory CD45RA+ cells. The TCR was taken from a young man in good health. Some clones in this sample may be carry-over from other donors' samples. The J gene is TRBJ1-1, the V gene TRBV28; D not resolved. The sample comprised naive CD8+ T cells from PBMCs. The CDR3 protein is CASSPLDNTEAFF. The CDR3, as DNA: TGTGCCAGCAGTCCCCTCGATAACACTGAAGCTTTCTTT.